Each of the 23 T cell receptor beta chains below was sequenced from the same sample in a study of a mutant IDH1 vaccine in newly diagnosed glioma (dated by TCRdb to the early 2020s). Library prep was done by the immunoSEQ multiplex PCR assay. As stored in TCRdb, this immuneACCESS dataset retains in-frame rearrangements with V and J assigned. A fraction of the clones does not appear; measured against another copy, unresolved V genes explain less than half of the discrepancy, and the remainder lacks a known reason. In this sample the table shows about 43,000 clones, approximately 84% of which occur a single time. The ten biggest clones cover 2.4% of the sample. These receptors' targets are unknown. In the paper's terms, the time point label means: week 23, last vaccination. Every vaccine dose consisted of 300 ug of a 20-mer mutant IDH1 peptide in Montanide, administered subcutaneously together with topical imiquimod.

The material was PBMCs, obtained from a glioma patient whose treatment included an IDH1 peptide vaccine. The source is a woman aged 18-30 years with glioma. Some clones in this sample may be carry-over from other donors' samples.

The chain carries TRBV19 and TRBJ2-2; unclear D gene. CDR1 and CDR2 from the germline V gene are LNHDA and SQIVND (reference sequence). Trimming took off 3 bases at V and 7 bases at J, with 6 bases between the two ends. This CDR3 spans 12 amino acids. The CDR3 nucleotides read TGTGCCAGTAGTATGTGGGGCGGGGAGCTGTTTTTT. Amino acids: CASSMWGGELFF.

This chain connects TRBV5-4 to TRBJ2-5, with 12 bases aligning to TRBD2. This CDR3 comprises 17 residues. The ends lost 3 bases at V and 4 bases at J; junction bases unmatched: 10. Germline CDR1 reads SGHNT; CDR2 reads YYREEE (reference sequence). The CDR3 DNA reads as TGTGCCAGCAGCTCCCAGTTGACTAGCGGGAGTCGAGAGACCCAGTACTTC. Its translation: CASSSQLTSGSRETQYF.

The rearrangement joins TRBV19 to TRBJ1-1; weak D call: TRBD1 (6 bases). The CDR3 covers 15 residues. Germline CDR1 is LNHDA and CDR2 is SQIVND (reference sequence). The V end was cut by 7 bases, the J end by 3 bases, with 18 bases between. The DNA for the CDR3 is TGTGCCAGTAACCCCCACAGGGCGGTTGACACTGAAGCTTTCTTT. Residues: CASNPHRAVDTEAFF.

The chain carries TRBV9 and TRBJ1-2, with 7 positions matching TRBD1. V lost 4 bases and J lost 5; bases outside the gene matches: 5. Germline V gene sequence: CDR1 SGDLS, CDR2 YYNGEE. The CDR3 has 13 residues. DNA for the CDR3: TGTGCCAGCAGCTCTGCAGGGGGGTATGGCTACACCTTC. It translates to CASSSAGGYGYTF.

V and J are TRBV4-1 and TRBJ2-1; weak D call: TRBD2 (6 bases). The CDR3 length is 14 residues. The germline CDR1 and CDR2 sequences are MGHRA and YSYEKL. Trimming left V 4 bases short and J 14 bases short, with 21 bases between. This chain's CDR3 is CASSLYHTGTGEFF. Written as DNA, the CDR3 is TGCGCCAGCAGCCTGTACCACACCGGGACTGGTGAGTTCTTC.

This chain links TRBV5-4 with TRBJ2-7; the D gene is possibly TRBD2 (6 bases). Trimming removed 4 bases at V and 3 bases at J, with 11 bases between. Germline lookup yields CDR1 SGHNT and CDR2 YYREEE (reference sequence). The CDR3 extends over 13 amino acids. CDR3 protein: CASSPLGGYEQYF. The CDR3 region has the DNA TGTGCCAGCAGCCCTCTGGGGGGCTACGAGCAGTACTTC.

The chain has TRBV6-6 and TRBJ2-5; TRBD2 matches 10 bases. Germline V CDR1 and CDR2: MNHNY, SVGAGI (reference sequence). With V trimmed by 6 bases and J by 3 bases, 10 bases remained unmatched. The length of the CDR3 is 16 residues. CDR3 in amino acids: CASSLQVLAGEETQYF. The CDR3 DNA sequence: TGTGCCAGCAGCCTTCAGGTGCTAGCGGGAGAAGAGACCCAGTACTTC.

This sequence joins TRBV28 and TRBJ2-5, with 15 bases lining up with TRBD2. V was clipped by 3 bases and J by 2 bases; unmatched bases: 7. Germline V lookup: CDR1 MDHEN, CDR2 SYDVKM. The CDR3 length is 18 residues. DNA of the CDR3: TGTGCCAGCAGTTTGGGACTAGCGGGGGGCCGGGGGCAAGAGACCCAGTACTTC. It codes for CASSLGLAGGRGQETQYF.

V usage is TRBV4-3 and J usage is TRBJ2-7; 11 positions agree with TRBD1. The CDR3 runs 15 residues. Germline V lookup: CDR1 LGHNA, CDR2 YSLEER. J was trimmed by 3 bases and V by 3 bases; bases with no gene match: 4. The CDR3 region is CASSHRDRGNYEQYF. Here the CDR3 DNA reads TGCGCCAGCAGCCATCGGGACAGGGGGAACTACGAGCAGTACTTC.

This clone was seen only once. The J gene is TRBJ2-7, the V gene TRBV9; 7 nucleotides agree with TRBD2. CDR1 and CDR2 (germline): SGDLS, YYNGEE. V dropped 4 bases and J dropped 3; count of bases not matched to a gene: 13. The CDR3 runs to 16 residues. The CDR3 is CASSQGGRGKLYEQYF. The CDR3 bases are TGTGCCAGCAGCCAGGGAGGGAGGGGAAAGCTCTACGAGCAGTACTTC.

The V gene is TRBV4-3, the J gene TRBJ1-2; maybe TRBD1 (5 bases). Germline V gene data show CDR1 as LGHNA and CDR2 as YSLEER. With 0 bases removed from V and 5 bases from J, the gap between germline ends came to 13 bases. CDR3 length equals 15 residues. CDR3 residues: CASSQDRGVGYGYTF. As DNA, the CDR3 is TGCGCCAGCAGCCAAGATAGAGGGGTGGGGTATGGCTACACCTTC.

This rearrangement joins TRBV19 to TRBJ2-3, with unresolved D. The CDR3 contains 13 residues. Germline V gene lookup returns CDR1 LNHDA and CDR2 SQIVND (reference sequence). Trimming cost V 7 bases and J 0 bases, with 8 bases left between them. CDR3 nucleotides: TGTGCCAGTATCGACTCTAGCACAGATACGCAGTATTTT. It encodes CASIDSSTDTQYF.

The chain combines TRBV4-3 with TRBJ1-4; D unresolved. Per germline, CDR1 LGHNA and CDR2 YSLEER. The CDR3 spans 17 residues. Trimming left V 0 bases short and J 0 bases short, with 11 bases between. The CDR3 protein is CASSQDIPVATNEKLFF. CDR3 in DNA: TGCGCCAGCAGCCAAGATATACCGGTGGCAACTAATGAAAAACTGTTTTTT.

V gene TRBV5-4 combines with J gene TRBJ2-2, with D uncertain. In germline, CDR1 is SGHNT, CDR2 YYREEE (reference sequence). The germline V and J ends were trimmed by 0 bases and 1 base, with 1 base remaining between them. The CDR3 is 13 residues long. CDR3 in DNA: TGTGCCAGCAGCTTGGGGAACACCGGGGAGCTGTTTTTT. Protein sequence: CASSLGNTGELFF.

The chain is built from TRBV7-9 and TRBJ1-2; 7 bases align to TRBD1. The CDR3 is made up of 16 amino acids. Germline V CDR1 and CDR2: SEHNR, FQNEAQ (reference sequence). V lost 5 bases and J lost 3; bases outside the gene matches: 12. The CDR3 DNA reads TGTGCCAGCAGCGATGGCGGAGACAGGGCTCACTATGGCTACACCTTC. Translating gives CASSDGGDRAHYGYTF.

The chain uses TRBV12-5 and TRBJ1-5; 7 nucleotides agree with TRBD1. This CDR3 spans 19 amino acids. The germline CDR1 and CDR2 sequences are LGHNT and FRNRAP. The V gene end was trimmed by 2 bases and the J gene end by 4 bases; junction bases not matched to a gene: 17. The CDR3 sequence is CASGLLNRGLNVFNQPQHF. In DNA form, the CDR3 reads TGTGCTAGTGGTTTGTTGAACAGGGGTTTAAATGTTTTTAATCAGCCCCAGCATTTT.

J is TRBJ2-2 and V is TRBV19; 8 bases agree with TRBD1. Germline CDR1 is LNHDA and CDR2 is SQIVND (reference sequence). The V gene end was trimmed by 1 base and the J gene end by 6 bases; junction bases not matched to a gene: 16. CDR3 length: 19 amino acids. The DNA for the CDR3 is TGTGCCAGTAGTATAGGAAGAAGGCAGGGGGCGCAGGCGGCCGGGGAGCTGTTTTTT. Encoded protein: CASSIGRRQGAQAAGELFF. The full variable domain, completed using reference TRBV19 and TRBJ2-2, is DGGITQSPKYLFRKEGQNVTLSCEQNLNHDAMYWYRQDPGQGLRLIYYSQIVNDFQKGDIAEGYSVSREKKESFPLTVTSAQKNPTAFYLCASSIGRRQGAQAAGELFFGEGSRLTVL.

In nucleotides, the CDR3 is TGCGCCAGCAGCCAAGACGTAGGGCAGGGGTTATACAATGAGCAGTTCTTC. Translated: CASSQDVGQGLYNEQFF. The chain employs TRBV4-3 and TRBJ2-1, with a tentative D call TRBD1 (6 bases). This CDR3 comprises 17 residues. V was trimmed by 0 bases and J by 4 bases, leaving 16 bases between them. Germline CDR1 reads LGHNA; CDR2 reads YSLEER.

The CDR3 loop reads CASSLWWGTPTDGSYEQYF. In DNA form, the CDR3 reads TGTGCCAGCAGCTTGTGGTGGGGTACCCCCACCGATGGATCCTACGAGCAGTACTTC. The J gene is TRBJ2-7, the V gene TRBV5-4, with no clear D. The germline V and J ends were trimmed by 1 base and 1 base, with 24 bases remaining between them. The CDR3 extends over 19 amino acids. Germline CDR1 is SGHNT and CDR2 is YYREEE (reference sequence).

The genes are TRBV5-1 and TRBJ2-7; D remains unclear. The ends were cut back, 4 bases at V and 0 bases at J, with 8 bases in the middle. Germline loops: CDR1 SGHRS, CDR2 YFSETQ. This CDR3 region has 13 residues. CDR3 coding DNA: TGCGCCAGCAGCACGGGCAGCTCCTACGAGCAGTACTTC. This codes for CASSTGSSYEQYF.

CDR3 in DNA: TGCGCCAGCAGCTTGGGACTAGCGGGAGGGGTAAACACAGATACGCAGTATTTT. Protein: CASSLGLAGGVNTDTQYF. The chain is built from TRBV5-1 and TRBJ2-3, with 14 bases matching TRBD2. The CDR3 is 18 amino acids. Per the germline V gene, CDR1 is SGHRS and CDR2 is YFSETQ. The V segment lost 0 bases and the J segment 2 bases; nucleotides outside the gene matches: 5.

The chain recombines TRBV7-9 with TRBJ2-7; a possible D gene is TRBD1 (5 bases). Per the germline V gene, CDR1 is SEHNR and CDR2 is FQNEAQ (reference sequence). This CDR3 has 15 amino acids. Trimming shortened V by 2 bases and J by 2 bases, and 13 bases separated the two germline ends. The CDR3 region has the DNA TGTGCCAGCAGCTTATCGCAGGGAACGACCTACGAGCAGTACTTC. It yields the protein CASSLSQGTTYEQYF.

J is TRBJ2-5 and V is TRBV14; no definite D call. The CDR3 has 12 amino acids. Germline V lookup: CDR1 SGHDN, CDR2 FVKESK. The V and J ends lost 1 base and 5 bases respectively, with 5 bases between them. The CDR3: CASSQVLETQYF. In nucleotides, the CDR3 is TGTGCCAGCAGCCAAGTCCTCGAGACCCAGTACTTC.